Listed here are 13 T cell receptor beta chains from one sample, sequenced in a study of regulatory T cells in long-lasting Graves disease. Time point here: newly diagnosed GD, antithyroid drugs for less than 3 months. Extracted PBMC RNA gave rise to the TCR library. Researchers made TCR beta libraries by using iRepertoire HTBI primers and running Arm-PCR on CDR3 regions. TCRdb processed the multiplex PCR reads anew with MiXCR; each CDR3 protein has one entry. The repertoire consists of roughly 510,000 distinct CDR3 sequences, with 15% to 20% occurring once and the leading ten covering approximately 12%. The same specimen was also included in a second study, on T cells in Graves' hyperthyroidism and ophthalmopathy.

The sequenced sample was peripheral blood mononuclear cells (PBMCs), obtained at new diagnosis, from a patient treated with antithyroid drugs. These TCRs come from a man between 18 and 29 years old with Graves disease.

As regards this clonotype: This may come from a read error, since a much larger clone is one base off. The chain has TRBV3-1 and TRBJ1-1; tentatively, D is TRBD1 (5 bases). Germline V gene lookup returns CDR1 LGHDT and CDR2 YNNKEL (reference sequence). There are 13 residues in the CDR3. This CDR3 is CASSQDGGTEASF. CDR3 coding DNA: TGTGCCAGCAGCCAAGATGGGGGGACTGAAGCTTCCTTT.

Concerning this clonotype: A read error is possible here, since a much larger clone lies one base away. V and J are TRBV6-2 or TRBV6-3 and TRBJ1-5; maybe TRBD1 (5 bases). The CDR3 is 15 amino acids. In germline, CDR1 is MNHEY, CDR2 SVGEGT. The CDR3 DNA reads as TGTGCCGGCAGTGATCAGGGTATCGTAAATCAGCCCCAGCATTTT. This gives the protein CAGSDQGIVNQPQHF.

The table lists this clonotype with many counts. The chain recombines TRBV12-3 or TRBV12-4 with TRBJ1-2; 10 nucleotides agree with TRBD1. After removal of 3 bases from V and 0 bases from J, the junction contained 1 base not matched to a gene. This CDR3 region has 15 residues. The DNA of the CDR3 is TGTGCCAGCAGTTTTGGACAGGGGGCTAACTATGGCTACACCTTC. Amino acid sequence: CASSFGQGANYGYTF.

The chain has TRBV5-5 and TRBJ2-5, with 7 bases that match TRBD1. CDR1 is SGHKS, CDR2 YYEKEE, per germline (reference sequence). This CDR3 has 15 residues. The ends lost 4 bases at V and 4 bases at J; junction bases unmatched: 10. The CDR3 loop is CASSRPTGDGETQYF. DNA for the CDR3: TGTGCCAGCAGCCGACCCACAGGGGACGGAGAGACCCAGTACTTC.

This clonotype occurred many times. The V and J genes are TRBV27 and TRBJ2-1; 8 nucleotides line up with TRBD2. From germline, CDR1 is MNHEY and CDR2 SMNVEV (reference sequence). The length of the CDR3 is 15 residues. J was trimmed by 4 bases and V by 3 bases; bases with no gene match: 5. The CDR3 loop is CASSFWREVYNEQFF. CDR3 DNA sequence: TGTGCCAGCAGTTTTTGGCGGGAGGTGTACAATGAGCAGTTCTTC.

The chain combines TRBV5-1 with TRBJ1-6; D is ambiguous. Germline loops: CDR1 SGHRS, CDR2 YFSETQ. Trimming removed 4 bases at V and 7 bases at J, with 12 bases between. This CDR3 has 14 amino acids. CDR3: CASSLGSGNSPLHF. The DNA for the CDR3 is TGCGCCAGCAGCCTCGGCAGTGGGAATTCACCCCTCCACTTT.

The gene calls are TRBV6-5 and TRBJ2-4, with 9 positions matching TRBD1. CDR1 is MNHEY and CDR2 is SVGAGI in the germline V gene. Trimming at V came to 0 bases and at J to 7 bases, leaving 7 bases not matched to a gene. CDR3 length: 16 residues. The CDR3 region is CASSYSSRQGGNIQYF. The CDR3 DNA reads as TGTGCCAGCAGTTACTCGAGTCGACAGGGGGGGAACATTCAGTACTTC.

This clonotype was counted a few times. The rearrangement joins TRBV19 to TRBJ1-1; TRBD1 aligns across 10 bases. The length of the CDR3 is 15 residues. Germline V CDR1 and CDR2: LNHDA, SQIVND (reference sequence). Trimming at V came to 10 bases and at J to 1 base, leaving 9 bases not matched to a gene. The CDR3 protein is CATLLTGGGNTEAFF. CDR3 sequence (DNA): TGTGCCACCCTTCTGACAGGGGGCGGGAACACTGAAGCTTTCTTT.

This clonotype was seen at least ten times. The gene calls are TRBV27 and TRBJ2-7; TRBD1 agrees at 7 bases. Trimming cost V 6 bases and J 5 bases; bases outside gene matches: 16. The CDR3 sequence is 16 residues long. CDR1 is MNHEY, CDR2 SMNVEV, per germline (reference sequence). This CDR3 is CASRLLVAAQGHEQYF. The CDR3 coding sequence is TGTGCCAGCAGACTCCTTGTCGCCGCACAGGGGCACGAGCAGTACTTC.

The CDR3 coding sequence is TGCAGTGCTGTTCGAACTCCCACAGAGACGTACAATCAGCCCCAGCATTTT. Its translation is CSAVRTPTETYNQPQHF. The rearrangement links TRBV20-1 to TRBJ1-5; no definite D call. V was pared by 5 bases and J by 3 bases, with 23 bases between. CDR1 DFQATT and CDR2 SNEGSKA come from the germline V gene (reference sequence). This CDR3 spans 17 amino acids.

This clonotype was recorded a few times. The genes are TRBV5-1 and TRBJ2-3; either TRBD1 or TRBD2 may supply D (5 bases each). Trimming took 4 bases from V and 4 from J, leaving 22 bases between them. The CDR3 contains 17 residues. Germline CDR1 and CDR2: SGHRS and YFSETQ. This CDR3 is CASSLGITGTGADTQYF. The CDR3 DNA is TGCGCCAGCAGCCTGGGAATCACCGGGACCGGGGCAGATACGCAGTATTTT.

In this sample, this clonotype turned up a few times. The V gene is TRBV5-1, the J gene TRBJ2-1; D not certain. The germline V and J ends were trimmed by 0 bases and 6 bases, with 13 bases remaining between them. The CDR3 is made up of 15 amino acids. In germline, CDR1 is SGHRS, CDR2 YFSETQ. The CDR3 loop is CASSLEGSVPNEQFF. CDR3 DNA: TGCGCCAGCAGCTTGGAAGGGTCTGTCCCCAATGAGCAGTTCTTC.

In this sample, this clonotype turned up a few times. This chain joins TRBV7-9 and TRBJ2-1; D remains unclear. This CDR3 spans 12 amino acids. Germline assignment: CDR1 SEHNR and CDR2 FQNEAQ (reference sequence). V was trimmed by 5 bases and J by 7 bases, leaving 9 bases between them. The CDR3 coding sequence is TGTGCCAGCAGCAAAGGGCGGAATGAGCAGTTCTTC. Encoded protein: CASSKGRNEQFF.